The 23 T cell receptor beta chains below come from one sample, sequenced in a study of CD8 T cells in Susac syndrome. Random-hexamer reverse transcription was applied to 0.5 to 1 ug RNA. MiXCR, applied by TCRdb to the immunoSEQ multiplex PCR reads, yields one record per CDR3 protein. The sample has under 200,000 distinct CDR3 sequences, 85% to 95% seen once. The sequenced sample was CD4+ T cells from PBMCs. The receptors shown here come from a human donor in good health.

This clonotype was detected once. The chain has TRBV20-1 and TRBJ1-5, with TRBD1 as a possible D gene (6 bases). CDR3 size: 14 residues. In germline, CDR1 is DFQATT, CDR2 SNEGSKA (reference sequence). Trimming cost V 2 bases and J 6 bases, with 14 bases left between them. The CDR3 region has the DNA TGCAGTGCTAGACCCAGGGGAGCAGGTCAGCCCCAGCATTTT. Its translation: CSARPRGAGQPQHF.

The V call is TRBV12-3 or TRBV12-4, the J call TRBJ1-2; D might be TRBD1 (6 bases). The CDR3 is 13 amino acids. Trimming took 1 base from V and 7 from J, leaving 10 bases between them. The CDR3 loop reads CASSLVGRGGYTF. The DNA of the CDR3 is TGTGCCAGCAGTTTAGTAGGCAGGGGTGGCTACACCTTC.

V is TRBV3-1 and J is TRBJ1-5; D unresolved. Per germline, CDR1 LGHDT and CDR2 YNNKEL (reference sequence). Trimming pared 1 base from V and 0 bases from J, leaving 4 bases between. The CDR3 spans 14 residues. The CDR3 bases are TGTGCCAGCAGCCAAGTGGCTAGCAATCAGCCCCAGCATTTT. This gives the protein CASSQVASNQPQHF. The whole variable domain, filled in from reference TRBV3-1 and TRBJ1-5, reads DTAVSQTPKYLVTQMGNDKSIKCEQNLGHDTMYWYKQDSKKFLKIMFSYNNKELIINETVPNRFSPKSPDKAHLNLHINSLELGDSAVYFCASSQVASNQPQHFGDGTRLSIL.

This chain links TRBV11-2 with TRBJ2-6; D is unresolved. Trimming shortened V by 3 bases and J by 0 bases, and 12 bases separated the two germline ends. In germline, CDR1 is SGHAT, CDR2 FQNNGV. This CDR3 comprises 17 residues. The CDR3 DNA reads TGTGCCAGCAGCTTTGTCTTTACGAGCTCTGGGGCCAACGTCCTGACTTTC. Encoded protein: CASSFVFTSSGANVLTF.

The chain joins TRBV14 to TRBJ1-1; no clear D. In germline, CDR1 is SGHDN, CDR2 FVKESK. V lost 4 bases and J lost 0, with 9 bases in between. This CDR3 is built from 14 residues. The CDR3 region is CASSPSNLNTEAFF. CDR3 nucleotides: TGTGCCAGCAGCCCCTCGAATTTGAACACTGAAGCTTTCTTT.

The chain links TRBV6-2 or TRBV6-3 to TRBJ1-5, with D possibly matching TRBD1 (5 bases). V was clipped by 11 bases and J by 0 bases, with 14 bases between them. This CDR3 region has 14 residues. In germline, CDR1 is MNHEY, CDR2 SVGEGT. CDR3 sequence reads: CASGEGYSNQPQHF. The CDR3 region has the DNA TGTGCCTCGGGGGAAGGGTATAGCAATCAGCCCCAGCATTTT.

The chain recombines TRBV29-1 with TRBJ2-3, with a tentative D call TRBD2 (7 bases). The CDR3 covers 12 residues. In germline, CDR1 is SQVTM, CDR2 ANQGSEA. CDR3 residues: CTGGGDTDTQYF. The CDR3 nucleotides read TGCACGGGGGGCGGCGACACAGATACGCAGTATTTT.

The chain links TRBV12-3 or TRBV12-4 to TRBJ2-3, with D hard to call. The CDR3 contains 13 residues. Trimming pared 3 bases from V and 4 bases from J, leaving 8 bases between. CDR3 coding DNA: TGTGCCAGCAGTTTCGGTATTGCAGATACGCAGTATTTT. Its protein product is CASSFGIADTQYF.

The chain uses TRBV6-5 and TRBJ1-2; 7 bases agree with TRBD1. Per the germline V gene, CDR1 is MNHEY and CDR2 is SVGAGI. J was trimmed by 8 bases and V by 4 bases; bases with no gene match: 7. CDR3 length equals 13 residues. CDR3 in DNA: TGTGCCAGCAGTTTACAGGGGACGGGCGGCTACACCTTC. Translated: CASSLQGTGGYTF.

V gene TRBV5-1 combines with J gene TRBJ2-5, with TRBD1 matching over 9 bases. The ends lost 2 bases at V and 2 bases at J; junction bases unmatched: 10. Per the germline V gene, CDR1 is SGHRS and CDR2 is YFSETQ. This CDR3 region has 17 residues. The CDR3 bases are TGCGCCAGCAGCTTCTCCACAGGACAGGGGAAACAAGAGACCCAGTACTTC. Its translation: CASSFSTGQGKQETQYF.

In nucleotides, the CDR3 is TGTGCCAGCAGCTTTAGGCGCGCCAAAAACATTCAGTACTTC. It encodes CASSFRRAKNIQYF. The V call is TRBV7-2, the J call TRBJ2-4; D unclear. CDR1 is SGHTA, CDR2 FQGNSA, per germline. The CDR3 consists of 14 residues. Trimming removed 3 bases at V and 1 base at J, with 7 bases between.

This rearrangement joins TRBV12-3 or TRBV12-4 to TRBJ2-7; 7 nucleotides match TRBD1. Trimming cost V 6 bases and J 4 bases; bases outside gene matches: 9. The CDR3 is 14 amino acids. CDR3 in DNA: TGTGCCAGCAGCGACTGGGGACAGCAATACGAGCAGTACTTC. This encodes CASSDWGQQYEQYF.

V usage is TRBV29-1 and J usage is TRBJ1-1; no reliable D call. The germline gives CDR1 SQVTM, CDR2 ANQGSEA. The length of the CDR3 is 13 residues. V was clipped by 4 bases and J by 3 bases, with 12 bases between them. Here the CDR3 DNA reads TGCAGCGTTGCGCTAGGACGGGACACTGAAGCTTTCTTT. It encodes CSVALGRDTEAFF. The complete variable domain, with remaining parts taken from reference TRBV29-1 and TRBJ1-1, reads SAVISQKPSRDICQRGTSLTIQCQVDSQVTMMFWYRQQPGQSLTLIATANQGSEATYESGFVIDKFPISRPNLTFSTLTVSNMSPEDSSIYLCSVALGRDTEAFFGQGTRLTVV.

The chain couples TRBV10-3 to TRBJ1-3; D unclear. With 4 bases removed from V and 4 bases from J, the gap between germline ends came to 5 bases. CDR3 length: 12 residues. CDR1 ENHRY and CDR2 SYGVKD come from the germline V gene. The CDR3 spells CAISASGNTIYF. The CDR3 DNA reads TGTGCCATCAGTGCCTCCGGAAACACCATATATTTT.

V gene TRBV9 combines with J gene TRBJ2-5; D remains unclear. Germline V gene lookup returns CDR1 SGDLS and CDR2 YYNGEE. Between the trimmed V and J ends, which lost 4 bases and 3 bases, there was a span of 16 bases. This CDR3 is 15 amino acids long. The CDR3 coding sequence is TGTGCCAGCAGCTCCCACAGAAGCCAAGAAGAGACCCAGTACTTC. This gives the protein CASSSHRSQEETQYF.

A single count supports this clonotype. The chain joins TRBV11-2 to TRBJ2-2; TRBD2 might be the D (5 bases). V lost 3 bases and J lost 4, with 12 bases in between. Per the germline V gene, CDR1 is SGHAT and CDR2 is FQNNGV. The CDR3 length is 15 residues. CDR3 region: CASSFPGMGTGELFF. CDR3 coding DNA: TGTGCCAGCAGCTTTCCGGGAATGGGCACCGGGGAGCTGTTTTTT.

The CDR3 nucleotides are TGTGCCAGCAGCTTACAACCGTCCTACAATGAGCAGTTCTTC. It codes for CASSLQPSYNEQFF. V and J are TRBV11-2 and TRBJ2-1; D is ambiguous. Trimming took 2 bases from V and 1 from J, leaving 6 bases between them. The CDR3 is 14 amino acids. From germline, CDR1 is SGHAT and CDR2 FQNNGV.

The chain uses TRBV28 and TRBJ2-7; 14 nucleotides line up with TRBD2. Germline assignment: CDR1 MDHEN and CDR2 SYDVKM. This CDR3 is 17 amino acids long. The V and J ends lost 6 bases and 5 bases, in that order; junction bases with no gene match: 12. The CDR3 nucleotides read TGTGCCAGCAGCCCAGGGGGACTAGCGGGAGCCGCGCACGAGCAGTACGTC. Protein product: CASSPGGLAGAAHEQYV.

This sequence joins TRBV19 and TRBJ1-6; tentatively, D is TRBD1 (6 bases). The CDR3 contains 13 residues. Germline values: CDR1 LNHDA, CDR2 SQIVND (reference sequence). V gave up 8 bases and J gave up 7 bases, with 12 bases separating them. For the CDR3, the DNA is TGTGCCAGTCGACAGGACGTCAATTCACCCCTCCACTTT. This sequence encodes CASRQDVNSPLHF.

The rearrangement links TRBV6-5 to TRBJ1-4; 7 positions agree with TRBD1. This CDR3 has 14 amino acids. V was pared by 5 bases and J by 11 bases, with 11 bases of the junction left unmatched. CDR1 and CDR2 (germline): MNHEY, SVGAGI. In DNA form, the CDR3 reads TGTGCCAGCAGTATGACAGGGTCGTCTAGGAAACTGTTTTTT. Protein product: CASSMTGSSRKLFF.

The rearrangement joins TRBV12-3 or TRBV12-4 to TRBJ1-1, with D possibly matching TRBD1 (5 bases). The CDR3 covers 13 residues. V lost 7 bases to trimming and J lost 2 bases, with 11 bases between them. CDR3 residues: CASTRDRNTEAFF. The CDR3 region has the DNA TGTGCCAGCACCAGAGACAGAAACACTGAAGCTTTCTTT.

The V and J genes are TRBV9 and TRBJ2-2, with 14 bases that match TRBD2. With V trimmed by 3 bases and J by 4 bases, 14 bases remained unmatched. This CDR3 region has 20 residues. Germline CDR1 reads SGDLS; CDR2 reads YYNGEE. The CDR3 nucleotides are TGTGCCAGCAGCGCCTACCGGGGACTAGCGGGAGCCTCGACCACCGGGGAGCTGTTTTTT. This encodes CASSAYRGLAGASTTGELFF.

This sequence joins TRBV29-1 and TRBJ1-2; tentatively, D is TRBD1 (6 bases). V was shortened by 4 bases and J by 3 bases, with 15 bases between the two germline ends. CDR3 size: 14 residues. CDR1 and CDR2 (germline): SQVTM, ANQGSEA. CDR3 region: CSVGNPEGDYGYTF. The CDR3 DNA is TGCAGCGTTGGGAACCCCGAGGGGGACTATGGCTACACCTTC.